Listed here is a single TCR beta chain. Its antigen is undetermined. At one boundary the junction diverges from the germline segment, which might be a read error. This sample was taken from a study of post-analysis software for immune sequencing data. The overall study: Disease courses included relapsing-remitting, secondary progressive and progressive-relapsing multiple sclerosis. Regarding the study as a whole: Under the F measure, samples that were prepared in one batch clustered strongly together. Five or six TRBV segments (TRBV5-6, TRBV5-1 and TRBV20-1 among them) occurred more frequently in patients than in controls.

The CDR3 is made up of 12 amino acids. Germline CDR1 and CDR2: SGDLS and YYNGEE. Unique molecular identifiers had been added to the TCR beta cDNA libraries. Using its own MiXCR run on the PCR reads, TCRdb lists one record per CDR3 protein. The top ten clones hold about 1.6% of a sample with 150,000 to 200,000 distinct CDR3 sequences, approximately 30% of them seen once. The source material was blood. The J gene is TRBJ2-2, the V gene TRBV9; maybe TRBD2 (5 bases). This receptor was identified in a girl aged 10 to 17 with multiple sclerosis. This chain's CDR3 is CASSSSTGERFF. The DNA of the CDR3 is TGTGCCAGCAGCTCATCGACCGGGGAGCGGTTTTTT.